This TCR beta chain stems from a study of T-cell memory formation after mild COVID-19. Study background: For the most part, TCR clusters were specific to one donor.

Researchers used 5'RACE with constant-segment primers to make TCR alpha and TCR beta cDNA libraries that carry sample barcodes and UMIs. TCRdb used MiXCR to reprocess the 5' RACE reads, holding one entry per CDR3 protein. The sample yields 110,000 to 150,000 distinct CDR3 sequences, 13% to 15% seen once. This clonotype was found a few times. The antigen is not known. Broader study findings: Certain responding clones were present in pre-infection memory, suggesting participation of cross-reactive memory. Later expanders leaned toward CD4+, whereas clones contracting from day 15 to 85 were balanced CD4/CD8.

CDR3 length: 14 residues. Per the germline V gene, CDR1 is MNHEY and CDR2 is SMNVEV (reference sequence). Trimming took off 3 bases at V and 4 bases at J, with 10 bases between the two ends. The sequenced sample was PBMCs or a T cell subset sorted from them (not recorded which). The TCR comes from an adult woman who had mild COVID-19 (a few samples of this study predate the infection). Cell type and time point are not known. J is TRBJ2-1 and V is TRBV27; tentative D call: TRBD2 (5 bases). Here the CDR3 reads CASSFRGQYNEQFF. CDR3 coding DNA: TGTGCCAGCAGTTTTAGAGGGCAATACAATGAGCAGTTCTTC.